This T cell receptor beta chain originates from a study of CD8 T cells in Susac syndrome. V lost 2 bases and J 2 bases, leaving 11 bases between the germline ends. Per germline, CDR1 SGHRS and CDR2 YFSETQ. The CDR3 runs to 15 residues. Random hexamers primed reverse transcription of about 0.5 to 1 ug RNA. TCRdb independently ran MiXCR on the immunoSEQ multiplex PCR reads; one entry per CDR3 protein. The sample lists over 300,000 distinct CDR3 sequences; approximately 90% were seen once. This chain joins TRBV5-1 and TRBJ2-1; maybe TRBD1 (5 bases). Material for sequencing was CD4+ T cells from PBMCs. The source is a human donor with multiple sclerosis. The CDR3 nucleotides read TGCGCCAGCAGCTTTCTAACAGGAGCCTACAATGAGCAGTTCTTC. It is translated as CASSFLTGAYNEQFF.